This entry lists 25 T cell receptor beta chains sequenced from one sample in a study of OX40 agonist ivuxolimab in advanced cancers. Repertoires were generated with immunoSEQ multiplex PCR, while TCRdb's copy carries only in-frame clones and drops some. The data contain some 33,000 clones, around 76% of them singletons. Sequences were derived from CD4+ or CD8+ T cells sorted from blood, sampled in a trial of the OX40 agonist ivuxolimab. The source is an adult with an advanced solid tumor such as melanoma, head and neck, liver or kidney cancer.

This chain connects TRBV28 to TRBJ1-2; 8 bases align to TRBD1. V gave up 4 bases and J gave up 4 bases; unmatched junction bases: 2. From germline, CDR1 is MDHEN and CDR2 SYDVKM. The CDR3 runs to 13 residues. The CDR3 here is CASSSGQVYGYTF. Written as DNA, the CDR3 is TGTGCCAGCAGTTCGGGACAGGTCTATGGCTACACCTTC.

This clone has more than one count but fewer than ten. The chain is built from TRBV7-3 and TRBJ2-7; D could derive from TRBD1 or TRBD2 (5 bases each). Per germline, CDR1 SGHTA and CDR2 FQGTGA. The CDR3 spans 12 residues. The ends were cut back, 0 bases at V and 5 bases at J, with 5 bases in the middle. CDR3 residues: CASSLTGDEQYF. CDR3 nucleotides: TGTGCCAGCAGCTTAACGGGGGACGAGCAGTACTTC.

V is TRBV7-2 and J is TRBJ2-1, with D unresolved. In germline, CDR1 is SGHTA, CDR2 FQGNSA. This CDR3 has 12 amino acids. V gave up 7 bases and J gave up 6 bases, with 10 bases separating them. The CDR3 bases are TGTGCCAGCATTCTTTATAGCAATGAGCAGTTCTTC. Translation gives CASILYSNEQFF.

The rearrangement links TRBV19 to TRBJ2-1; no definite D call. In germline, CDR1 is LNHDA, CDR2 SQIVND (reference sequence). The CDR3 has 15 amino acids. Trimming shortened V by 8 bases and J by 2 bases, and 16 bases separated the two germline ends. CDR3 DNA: TGTGCCAGTGGCTTATCTTTGGGGACCTACAATGAGCAGTTCTTC. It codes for CASGLSLGTYNEQFF.

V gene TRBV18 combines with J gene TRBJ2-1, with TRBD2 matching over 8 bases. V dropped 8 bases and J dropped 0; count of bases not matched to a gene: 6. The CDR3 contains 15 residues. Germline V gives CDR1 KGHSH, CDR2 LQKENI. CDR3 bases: TGTGCCAGCCACCCGAGCGGGAGCTCCTACAATGAGCAGTTCTTC. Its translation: CASHPSGSSYNEQFF.

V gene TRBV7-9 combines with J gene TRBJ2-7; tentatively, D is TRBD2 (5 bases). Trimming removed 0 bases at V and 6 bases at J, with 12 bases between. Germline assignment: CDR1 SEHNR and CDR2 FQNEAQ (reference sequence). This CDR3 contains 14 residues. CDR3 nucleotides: TGTGCCAGCAGCTTAGCGTCGACTACGGGCGAGCAGTACTTC. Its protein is CASSLASTTGEQYF. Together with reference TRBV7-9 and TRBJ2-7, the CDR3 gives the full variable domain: DTGVSQNPRHKITKRGQNVTFRCDPISEHNRLYWYRQTLGQGPEFLTYFQNEAQLEKSRLLSDRFSAERPKGSFSTLEIQRTEQGDSAMYLCASSLASTTGEQYFGPGTRLTVT.

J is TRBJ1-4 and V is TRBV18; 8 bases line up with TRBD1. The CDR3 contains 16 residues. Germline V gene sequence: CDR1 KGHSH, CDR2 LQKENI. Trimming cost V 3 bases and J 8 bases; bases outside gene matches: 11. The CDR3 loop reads CASSPSNDRGREKLFF. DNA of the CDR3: TGTGCCAGCTCACCGTCCAACGACAGGGGCAGAGAAAAACTGTTTTTT.

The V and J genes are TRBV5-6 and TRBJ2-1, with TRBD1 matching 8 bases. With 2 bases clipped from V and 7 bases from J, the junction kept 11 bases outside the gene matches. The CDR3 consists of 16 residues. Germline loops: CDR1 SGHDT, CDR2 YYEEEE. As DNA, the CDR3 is TGTGCCAGCAGCTTTAGAGGGACAGGCGAGGTTAATGAGCAGTTCTTC. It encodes CASSFRGTGEVNEQFF.

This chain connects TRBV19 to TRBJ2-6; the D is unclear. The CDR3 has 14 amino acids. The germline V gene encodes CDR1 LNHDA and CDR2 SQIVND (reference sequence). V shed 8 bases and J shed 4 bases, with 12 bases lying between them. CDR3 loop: CASAPGWGANVLTF. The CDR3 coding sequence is TGTGCCAGTGCCCCGGGCTGGGGGGCCAACGTCCTGACTTTC.

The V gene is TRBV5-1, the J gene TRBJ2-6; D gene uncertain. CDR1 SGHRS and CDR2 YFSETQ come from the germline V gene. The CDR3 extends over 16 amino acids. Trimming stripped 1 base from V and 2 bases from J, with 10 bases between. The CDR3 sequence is CASSLMSGAGANVLTF. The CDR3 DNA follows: TGCGCCAGCAGCTTGATGTCGGGTGCTGGGGCCAACGTCCTGACTTTC.

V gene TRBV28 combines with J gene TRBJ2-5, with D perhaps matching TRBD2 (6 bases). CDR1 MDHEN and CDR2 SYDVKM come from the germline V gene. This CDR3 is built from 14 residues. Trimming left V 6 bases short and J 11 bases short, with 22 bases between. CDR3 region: CASSPLTGWGEQYF. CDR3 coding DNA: TGTGCCAGCAGCCCTTTAACGGGCTGGGGGGAGCAGTACTTC.

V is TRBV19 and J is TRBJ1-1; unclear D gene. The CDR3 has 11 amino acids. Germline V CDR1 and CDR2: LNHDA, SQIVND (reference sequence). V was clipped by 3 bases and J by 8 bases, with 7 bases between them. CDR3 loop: CASSIWAEAFF. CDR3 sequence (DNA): TGTGCCAGTAGTATTTGGGCAGAAGCTTTCTTT. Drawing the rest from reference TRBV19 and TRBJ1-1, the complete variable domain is DGGITQSPKYLFRKEGQNVTLSCEQNLNHDAMYWYRQDPGQGLRLIYYSQIVNDFQKGDIAEGYSVSREKKESFPLTVTSAQKNPTAFYLCASSIWAEAFFGQGTRLTVV.

The CDR3 spells CASSPRDRQETQYF. The DNA of the CDR3 is TGTGCCAGCAGCCCGCGGGACCGCCAAGAGACCCAGTACTTC. The chain is built from TRBV14 and TRBJ2-5; tentatively, D is TRBD2 (6 bases). V lost 4 bases and J lost 1, with 10 bases in between. Looked up from germline, CDR1 is SGHDN and CDR2 is FVKESK. The length of the CDR3 is 14 residues.

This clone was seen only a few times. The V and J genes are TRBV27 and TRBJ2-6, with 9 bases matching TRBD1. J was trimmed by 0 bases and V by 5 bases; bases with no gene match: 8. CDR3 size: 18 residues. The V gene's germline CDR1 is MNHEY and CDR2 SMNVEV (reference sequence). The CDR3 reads CASSPAGQGRSGANVLTF. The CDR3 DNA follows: TGTGCCAGCAGTCCCGCGGGACAGGGCCGCTCTGGGGCCAACGTCCTGACTTTC.

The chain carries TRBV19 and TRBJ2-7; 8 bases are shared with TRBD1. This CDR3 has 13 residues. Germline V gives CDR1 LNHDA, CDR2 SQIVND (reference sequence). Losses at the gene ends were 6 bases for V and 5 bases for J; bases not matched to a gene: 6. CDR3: CASSTGGFDEQYF. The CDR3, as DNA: TGTGCCAGTAGCACAGGGGGTTTCGACGAGCAGTACTTC.

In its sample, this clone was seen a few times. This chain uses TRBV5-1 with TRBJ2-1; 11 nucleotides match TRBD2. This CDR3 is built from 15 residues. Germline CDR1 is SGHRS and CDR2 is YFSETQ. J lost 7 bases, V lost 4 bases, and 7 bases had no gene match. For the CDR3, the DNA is TGCGCCAGCAGCCAGACTAGCGGGATAGGAAATGAGCAGTTCTTC. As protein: CASSQTSGIGNEQFF.

The CDR3 loop is CASSLRRTASTDTQYF. The CDR3 bases are TGTGCCAGCAGTTTACGACGGACCGCTAGCACAGATACGCAGTATTTT. V gene TRBV6-5 combines with J gene TRBJ2-3; D ambiguous. This CDR3 spans 16 amino acids. Germline CDR1 MNHEY, CDR2 SVGAGI. Trimming pared 4 bases from V and 0 bases from J, leaving 14 bases between.

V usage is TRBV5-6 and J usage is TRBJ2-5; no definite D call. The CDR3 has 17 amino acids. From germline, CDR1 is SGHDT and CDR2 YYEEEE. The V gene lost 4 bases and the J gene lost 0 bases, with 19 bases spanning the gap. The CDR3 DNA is TGTGCCAGCAGCAAAACCCCACAACACCAGTACCAAGAGACCCAGTACTTC. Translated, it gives CASSKTPQHQYQETQYF.

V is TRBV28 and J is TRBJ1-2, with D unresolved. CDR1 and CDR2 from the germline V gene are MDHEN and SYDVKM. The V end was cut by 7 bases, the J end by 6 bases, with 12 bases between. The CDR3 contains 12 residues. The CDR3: CASKEGADGYTF. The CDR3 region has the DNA TGTGCCAGCAAAGAGGGTGCCGATGGCTACACCTTC.

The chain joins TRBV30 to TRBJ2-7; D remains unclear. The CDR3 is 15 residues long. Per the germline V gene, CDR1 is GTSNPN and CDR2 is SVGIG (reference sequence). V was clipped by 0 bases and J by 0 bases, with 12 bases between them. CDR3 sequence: CAWSVFLSSSYEQYF. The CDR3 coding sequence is TGTGCCTGGAGTGTATTTCTAAGCAGCTCCTACGAGCAGTACTTC.

The CDR3 sequence: CASSLIEGYTF. For the CDR3, the DNA is TGTGCCAGCAGCCTAATAGAAGGCTACACCTTC. This chain uses TRBV7-9 with TRBJ1-2; no definite D call. The CDR3 sequence is 11 residues long. Germline values: CDR1 SEHNR, CDR2 FQNEAQ (reference sequence). Deletions cut 5 bases from V and 8 bases from J, with 9 bases between.

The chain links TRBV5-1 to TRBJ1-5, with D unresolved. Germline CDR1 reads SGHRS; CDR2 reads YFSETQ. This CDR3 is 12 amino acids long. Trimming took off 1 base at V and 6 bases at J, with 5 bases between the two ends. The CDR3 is CASSLHGQPQHF. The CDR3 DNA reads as TGCGCCAGCAGCTTGCACGGTCAGCCCCAGCATTTT.

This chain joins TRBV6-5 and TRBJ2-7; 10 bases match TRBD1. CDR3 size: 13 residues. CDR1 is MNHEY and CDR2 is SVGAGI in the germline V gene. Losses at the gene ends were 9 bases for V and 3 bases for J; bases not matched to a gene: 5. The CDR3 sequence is CASLRDRGYEQYF. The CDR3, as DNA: TGTGCCAGTCTCCGGGACAGGGGCTACGAGCAGTACTTC.

The CDR3, as DNA: TGTGCCAGCAGTGTCAGTAACAGGGTCCGTCAGCCCCAGCATTTT. Protein: CASSVSNRVRQPQHF. The chain recombines TRBV6-1 with TRBJ1-5; tentatively, D is TRBD1 (6 bases). Germline loops: CDR1 MNHNS, CDR2 SASEGT. This CDR3 is 15 amino acids long. Trimming shortened V by 4 bases and J by 6 bases, and 16 bases separated the two germline ends.

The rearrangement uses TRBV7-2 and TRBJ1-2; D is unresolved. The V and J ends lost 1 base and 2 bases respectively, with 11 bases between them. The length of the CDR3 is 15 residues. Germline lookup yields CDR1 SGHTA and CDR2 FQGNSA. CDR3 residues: CASSLVWASNYGYTF. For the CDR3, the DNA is TGTGCCAGCAGCTTAGTTTGGGCCAGCAACTATGGCTACACCTTC. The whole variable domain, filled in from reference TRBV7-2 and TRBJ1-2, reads GAGVSQSPSNKVTEKGKDVELRCDPISGHTALYWYRQSLGQGLEFLIYFQGNSAPDKSGLPSDRFSAERTGGSVSTLTIQRTQQEDSAVYLCASSLVWASNYGYTFGSGTRLTVV.